This T cell receptor (beta chain) came from a study of memory CD4+ T cells and cytomegalovirus serostatus. As for the study in general: Healthy Belgian adult donors included about nine CMV-positive and approximately 25 CMV-negative people.

The CDR3 loop spans 15 amino acids. Trimming stripped 6 bases from V and 4 bases from J, with 16 bases between. Per germline, CDR1 MDHEN and CDR2 SYDVKM. Here immunoSEQ multiplex PCR was the method, and the copy in TCRdb shows in-frame clones only, minus some. Here the sample spans approximately 92,000 clones, about 80% being singletons. With respect to this clone: Its target is not known.

Single viable CD3+CD4+CD8-CD45RO+ cells were sorted as the memory CD4+ T cells. Serostatus was set by detecting CMV pp150, pp28, p38, p52 IgG. Study-level results: The CMV-associated TCR signature appears largely within the CD4+ memory repertoire. About 40% of the 164 known CMV-associated TCRbeta sequences appeared in CD4+ memory.

Specimen: memory CD4+ T cells from blood. The receptor's source is an adult in good health and CMV-seropositive. The chain is built from TRBV28 and TRBJ2-1; maybe TRBD2 (6 bases). In nucleotides, the CDR3 is TGTGCCAGCAGCCCGCCCGCGGGGCGATACAATGAGCAGTTCTTC. Its translation is CASSPPAGRYNEQFF.